This passage covers 9 T cell receptor beta chains from one sample sequenced in a study of shared clonotypes between healthy human individuals. The assay was immunoSEQ multiplex PCR, and TCRdb's table has in-frame clones only and misses some. The sample holds more than 2,000,000 clones, about 92% seen once. Sequencing input: naive CD4+ T cells from PBMCs. Subset reported: CD45RA+ positively selected. These receptors were taken from a man in his late teens or twenties in good health. Some clones in this sample may be carry-over from other donors' samples.

This rearrangement joins TRBV19 to TRBJ2-7; 8 bases agree with TRBD1. V shed 4 bases, J shed 7 bases, and the junction held 12 bases outside the gene matches. From germline, CDR1 is LNHDA and CDR2 SQIVND (reference sequence). The CDR3 runs to 15 residues. The CDR3 DNA sequence: TGTGCCAGTAGTACGGGGGACAGGTTGATTGAAGAGCAGTACTTC. This codes for CASSTGDRLIEEQYF.

This clone was recorded once. CDR3 in DNA: TGTGCCAGCAGAGGCCCCGGGACAGGGCCCTACGAGCAGTACTTC. Protein sequence: CASRGPGTGPYEQYF. The chain recombines TRBV6-1 with TRBJ2-7; 9 positions match TRBD1. CDR3 length: 15 amino acids. V trimming: 6 bases; J trimming: 2 bases; junction bases outside the gene matches: 8. Germline CDR1 is MNHNS and CDR2 is SASEGT.

This clone was recorded once. The chain has TRBV7-2 and TRBJ2-1; either TRBD1 or TRBD2 may fit D (5 bases each). The V gene's germline CDR1 is SGHTA and CDR2 FQGNSA. CDR3 size: 14 residues. V was clipped by 5 bases and J by 7 bases, with 15 bases between them. CDR3 in amino acids: CASSLGAAWNEQFF. The CDR3 bases are TGTGCCAGCAGCCTCGGGGCGGCCTGGAATGAGCAGTTCTTC.

The rearrangement links TRBV7-8 to TRBJ2-1; 7 positions agree with TRBD1. The trim removed 5 bases at V and 8 bases at J, leaving 9 bases unmatched. Germline CDR1 SGHVS, CDR2 FQNEAQ. The CDR3 is made up of 14 amino acids. The CDR3 nucleotides read TGTGCCAGCAGCCGACAGGGACAGAAGGATGAGCAGTTCTTC. Residues: CASSRQGQKDEQFF.

The chain recombines TRBV28 with TRBJ1-5, with D unclear. V was trimmed by 6 bases and J by 0 bases, leaving 15 bases between them. The CDR3 has 16 amino acids. From germline, CDR1 is MDHEN and CDR2 SYDVKM. The CDR3 here is CASSSMGVYSNQPQHF. The DNA of the CDR3 is TGTGCCAGCAGCTCCATGGGTGTCTATAGCAATCAGCCCCAGCATTTT.

The chain combines TRBV5-1 with TRBJ2-1; 11 bases map to TRBD2. With V trimmed by 3 bases and J by 4 bases, 18 bases remained unmatched. Looked up from germline, CDR1 is SGHRS and CDR2 is YFSETQ. The CDR3 runs 20 residues. The DNA of the CDR3 is TGCGCCAGCAGCTCAAATCCCCTGGTACTAGCGGGAGTAGGATACAATGAGCAGTTCTTC. This codes for CASSSNPLVLAGVGYNEQFF. Using reference TRBV5-1 and TRBJ2-1 for the parts outside the CDR3, the full variable domain is KAGVTQTPRYLIKTRGQQVTLSCSPISGHRSVSWYQQTPGQGLQFLFEYFSETQRNKGNFPGRFSGRQFSNSRSEMNVSTLELGDSALYLCASSSNPLVLAGVGYNEQFFGPGTRLTVL.

This chain connects TRBV5-5 to TRBJ1-2; D gene ambiguous. Germline V lookup: CDR1 SGHKS, CDR2 YYEKEE (reference sequence). V lost 0 bases and J lost 7, with 10 bases in between. The CDR3 consists of 13 residues. The DNA of the CDR3 is TGTGCCAGCAGCTTGGTATCGGGCTCTGGCTACACCTTC. The encoded protein is CASSLVSGSGYTF.

The CDR3 DNA is TGTGCCAGCAGCCTCAGGACTAGCGCCGACTACGAGCAGTACTTC. Encoded protein: CASSLRTSADYEQYF. The rearrangement uses TRBV7-2 and TRBJ2-7; TRBD2 agrees at 9 bases. The J segment lost 3 bases and the V segment lost 5 bases, leaving 8 bases of the junction unmatched. CDR3 length: 15 amino acids. CDR1 and CDR2 (germline): SGHTA, FQGNSA.

This clone was seen only once. The J gene is TRBJ2-7, the V gene TRBV5-6, with D possibly being TRBD1 or TRBD2 (5 bases each). CDR3 size: 13 residues. Germline V CDR1 and CDR2: SGHDT, YYEEEE. V was shortened by 4 bases and J by 3 bases, with 11 bases between the two germline ends. CDR3 sequence: CASSQGTNYEQYF. The CDR3 DNA sequence: TGTGCCAGCAGCCAAGGGACCAACTACGAGCAGTACTTC.